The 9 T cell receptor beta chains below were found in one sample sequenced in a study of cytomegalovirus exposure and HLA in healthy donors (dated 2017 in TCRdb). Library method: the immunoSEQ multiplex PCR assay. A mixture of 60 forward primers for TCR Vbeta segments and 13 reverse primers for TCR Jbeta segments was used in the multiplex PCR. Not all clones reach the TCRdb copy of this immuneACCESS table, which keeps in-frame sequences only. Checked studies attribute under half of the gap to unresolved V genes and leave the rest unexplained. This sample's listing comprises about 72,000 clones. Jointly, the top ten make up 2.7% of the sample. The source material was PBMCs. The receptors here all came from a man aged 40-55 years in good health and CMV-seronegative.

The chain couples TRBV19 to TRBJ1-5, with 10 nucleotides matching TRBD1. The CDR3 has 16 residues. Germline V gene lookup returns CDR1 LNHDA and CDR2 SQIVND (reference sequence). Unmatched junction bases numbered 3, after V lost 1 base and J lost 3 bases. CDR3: CASSIGDRGNNQPQHF. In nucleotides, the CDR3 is TGTGCCAGTAGTATAGGGGACAGGGGAAACAATCAGCCCCAGCATTTT.

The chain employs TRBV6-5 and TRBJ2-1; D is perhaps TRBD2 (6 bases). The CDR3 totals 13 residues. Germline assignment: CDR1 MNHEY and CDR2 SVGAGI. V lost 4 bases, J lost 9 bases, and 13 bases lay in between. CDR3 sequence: CASSFRGTGEQFF. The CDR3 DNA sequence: TGTGCCAGCAGTTTCCGGGGGACCGGTGAGCAGTTCTTC.

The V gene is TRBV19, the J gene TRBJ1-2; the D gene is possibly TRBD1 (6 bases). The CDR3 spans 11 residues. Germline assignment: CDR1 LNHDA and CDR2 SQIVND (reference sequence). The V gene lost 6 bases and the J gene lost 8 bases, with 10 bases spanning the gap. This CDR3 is CASRWGLGYTF. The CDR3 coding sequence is TGTGCCAGTAGATGGGGGCTCGGCTACACCTTC. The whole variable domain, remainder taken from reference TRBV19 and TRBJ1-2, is DGGITQSPKYLFRKEGQNVTLSCEQNLNHDAMYWYRQDPGQGLRLIYYSQIVNDFQKGDIAEGYSVSREKKESFPLTVTSAQKNPTAFYLCASRWGLGYTFGSGTRLTVV.

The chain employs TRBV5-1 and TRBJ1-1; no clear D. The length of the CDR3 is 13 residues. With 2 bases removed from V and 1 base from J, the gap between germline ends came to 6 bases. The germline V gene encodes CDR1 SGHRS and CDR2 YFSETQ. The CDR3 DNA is TGCGCCAGCAGCTTTAACACGAACACTGAAGCTTTCTTT. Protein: CASSFNTNTEAFF.

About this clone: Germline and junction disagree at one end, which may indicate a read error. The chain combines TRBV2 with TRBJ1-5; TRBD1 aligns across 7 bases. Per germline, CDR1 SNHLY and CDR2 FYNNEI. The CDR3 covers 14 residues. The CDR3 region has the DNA TGTGCCAGCACTGAACAGGGGTGGAATCAGCCCCAGCATTTT. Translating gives CASTEQGWNQPQHF.

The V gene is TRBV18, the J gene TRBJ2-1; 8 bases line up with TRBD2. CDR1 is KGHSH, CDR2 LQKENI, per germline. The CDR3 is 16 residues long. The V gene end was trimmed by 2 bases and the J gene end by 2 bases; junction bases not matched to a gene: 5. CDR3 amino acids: CASSPERGRTYNEQFF. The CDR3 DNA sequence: TGTGCCAGCTCACCAGAGCGGGGGAGAACCTACAATGAGCAGTTCTTC.

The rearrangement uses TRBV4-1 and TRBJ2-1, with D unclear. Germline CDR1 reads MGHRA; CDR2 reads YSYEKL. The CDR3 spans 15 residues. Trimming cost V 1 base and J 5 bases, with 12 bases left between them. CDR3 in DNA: TGCGCCAGCAGCCAAGGCAGTCCTCTGGACAATGAGCAGTTCTTC. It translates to CASSQGSPLDNEQFF.

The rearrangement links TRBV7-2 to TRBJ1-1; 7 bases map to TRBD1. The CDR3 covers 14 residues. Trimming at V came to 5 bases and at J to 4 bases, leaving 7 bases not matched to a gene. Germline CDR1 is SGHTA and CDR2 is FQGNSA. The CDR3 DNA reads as TGTGCCAGCAGCGCTGACAGGGTAAGCACTGAAGCTTTCTTT. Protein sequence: CASSADRVSTEAFF.

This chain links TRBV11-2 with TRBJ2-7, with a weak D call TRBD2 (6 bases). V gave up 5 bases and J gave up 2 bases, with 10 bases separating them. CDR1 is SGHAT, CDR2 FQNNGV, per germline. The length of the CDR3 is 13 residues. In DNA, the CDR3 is TGTGCCAGCAGCGGCGGGACGGCCTACGAGCAGTACTTC. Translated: CASSGGTAYEQYF.